This TCR beta chain was recorded in a study of shared clonotypes between healthy human individuals. Turning to the study itself: Two female and a few male donors aged 18 to 49 were enrolled.

Germline-derived CDR1 and CDR2 are MDHEN and SYDVKM. Trimming removed 5 bases from V and 4 bases from J, with 8 bases in between. The CDR3 runs to 12 residues. For each subset, genomic DNA was distributed in equal portions over several immunoSEQ plates. Ten immunoSEQ deep assay plates held the unsorted PBMC DNA. Data came from immunoSEQ multiplex PCR; TCRdb stores just in-frame clones and leaves some out. The sample carries about half a million clones, 81% recorded once. When samples were unsorted, roughly 91 million PBMCs were used for genomic DNA. This receptor was obtained from a woman aged 40 to 50 in good health. Some clones in this sample may be carry-over from other donors' samples. The chain links TRBV28 to TRBJ1-2; unclear D gene. Material: PBMCs. CDR3 amino acids: CASSPYVYGYTF. For the CDR3, the DNA is TGTGCCAGCAGTCCCTACGTCTATGGCTACACCTTC.